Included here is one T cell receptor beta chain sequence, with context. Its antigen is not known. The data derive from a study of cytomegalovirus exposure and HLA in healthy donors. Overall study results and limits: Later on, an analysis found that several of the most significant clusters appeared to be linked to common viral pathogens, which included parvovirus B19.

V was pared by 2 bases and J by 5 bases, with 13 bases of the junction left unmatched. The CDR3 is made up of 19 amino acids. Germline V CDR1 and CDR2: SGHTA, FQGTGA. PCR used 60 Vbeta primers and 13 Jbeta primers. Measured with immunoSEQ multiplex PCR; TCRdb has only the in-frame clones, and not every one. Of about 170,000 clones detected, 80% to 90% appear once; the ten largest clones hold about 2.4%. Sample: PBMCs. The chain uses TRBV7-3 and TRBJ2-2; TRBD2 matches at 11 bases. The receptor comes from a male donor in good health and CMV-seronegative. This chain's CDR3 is CASSLDVRLAGGRTGELFF. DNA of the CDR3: TGTGCCAGCAGCTTAGATGTTCGGCTAGCGGGAGGTCGGACCGGGGAGCTGTTTTTT.